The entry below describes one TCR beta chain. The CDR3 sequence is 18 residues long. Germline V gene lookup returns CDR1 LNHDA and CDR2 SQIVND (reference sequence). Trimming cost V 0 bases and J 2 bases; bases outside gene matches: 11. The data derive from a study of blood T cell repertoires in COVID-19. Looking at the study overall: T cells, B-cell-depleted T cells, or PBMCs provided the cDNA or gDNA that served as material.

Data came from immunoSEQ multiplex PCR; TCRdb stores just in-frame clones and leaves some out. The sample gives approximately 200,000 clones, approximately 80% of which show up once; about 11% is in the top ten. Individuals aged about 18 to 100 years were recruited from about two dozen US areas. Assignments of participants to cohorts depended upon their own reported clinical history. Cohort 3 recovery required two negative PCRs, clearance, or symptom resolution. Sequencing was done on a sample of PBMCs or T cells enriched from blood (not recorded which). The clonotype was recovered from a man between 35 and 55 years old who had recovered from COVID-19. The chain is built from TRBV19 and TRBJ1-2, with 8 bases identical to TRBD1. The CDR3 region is CASSIEALRTGRNYGYTF. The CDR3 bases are TGTGCCAGTAGTATAGAGGCCCTCCGGACAGGGAGGAACTATGGCTACACCTTC.